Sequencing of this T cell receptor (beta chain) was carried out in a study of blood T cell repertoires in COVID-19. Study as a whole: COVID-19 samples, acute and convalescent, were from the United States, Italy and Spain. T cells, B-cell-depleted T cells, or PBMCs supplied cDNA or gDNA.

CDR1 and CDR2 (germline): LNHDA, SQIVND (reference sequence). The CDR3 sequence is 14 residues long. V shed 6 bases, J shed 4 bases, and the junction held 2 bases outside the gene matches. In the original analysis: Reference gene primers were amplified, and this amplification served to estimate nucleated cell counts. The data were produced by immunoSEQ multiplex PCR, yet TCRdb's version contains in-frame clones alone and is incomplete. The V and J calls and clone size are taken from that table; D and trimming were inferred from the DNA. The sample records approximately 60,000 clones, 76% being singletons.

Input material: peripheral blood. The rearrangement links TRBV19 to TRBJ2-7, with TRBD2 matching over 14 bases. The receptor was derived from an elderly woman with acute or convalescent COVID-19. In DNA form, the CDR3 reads TGTGCCAGTAGCGGGACTAGCGGGAGATACGAGCAGTACTTC. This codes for CASSGTSGRYEQYF.